Listed here is a single T cell receptor beta chain. Method: immunoSEQ multiplex PCR; TCRdb's copy keeps in-frame clones and lacks some. This table holds over 55,000 clones, around 90% found once. The data are from a study of technical replicates of blood from a few donors. The clonotype originates from a human donor in good health. Some clones in this sample may be carry-over from other donors' samples. Sequencing input: PBMCs.

The CDR3, as DNA: TGTGCCAGTAGTATCGGGACAGGGAGGAGGTTTAGCACAGATACGCAGTATTTT. It specifies CASSIGTGRRFSTDTQYF. The chain carries TRBV19 and TRBJ2-3; 9 bases agree with TRBD1. Germline V CDR1 and CDR2: LNHDA, SQIVND (reference sequence). The CDR3 has 18 residues. V dropped 3 bases and J dropped 0; count of bases not matched to a gene: 10.